Listed below are T cell receptor beta chains from one sample, sequenced in a study of identical twins. TCRdb re-called the 5' RACE reads through MiXCR, storing one row per CDR3 protein. Of approximately 260,000 distinct CDR3 sequences listed, over 12% are singletons. The sequenced sample was memory (CD45RO+) T cells sorted from blood. The receptors were sampled from a woman under 30 in good health. Each CDR3 is given with its conserved first and last residue. D genes are given only for firm matches. A clone size is listed for some rows: how often the clone was seen (once, few, many), or a class if it is expanded.

CDR3 DNA: TGTGCCAGCAGCACATCCAGCCAGAACTATAATGAAAAACTGTTTTTT; CDR3 protein: CASSTSSQNYNEKLFF; clone size: few; V gene: TRBV14; J gene: TRBJ1-4; D gene: .
CDR3 DNA: TGTGCCAGCACCCGGGACAGGGAGGGAAATTCACCCCTCCACTTT; CDR3 protein: CASTRDREGNSPLHF; clone size: many; V gene: TRBV6-1; J gene: TRBJ1-6; D gene: TRBD1
CDR3 DNA: TGTGCCAGCAGCGTAGGTAGCGGGGGAGCGAACCAAGAGACCCAGTACTTC; CDR3 protein: CASSVGSGGANQETQYF; clone size: .; V gene: TRBV9; J gene: TRBJ2-5; D gene: TRBD2
CDR3 DNA: TGTGCCAGCAGCCAACTAGCGGGATCGAAAGTGTACGAGCAGTACTTC; CDR3 protein: CASSQLAGSKVYEQYF; clone size: few; V gene: TRBV14; J gene: TRBJ2-7; D gene: TRBD2
CDR3 DNA: TGTGCCAGCAGCGTGGGACTGGTCTACGAGCAGTACTTC; CDR3 protein: CASSVGLVYEQYF; clone size: many; V gene: TRBV3-1; J gene: TRBJ2-7; D gene: .
CDR3 DNA: TGTGCCAGCCTACTAGCGGGCGGCACAGATACGCAGTATTTT; CDR3 protein: CASLLAGGTDTQYF; clone size: .; V gene: TRBV6-2/TRBV6-3; J gene: TRBJ2-3; D gene: TRBD2
CDR3 DNA: TGTGCCAGCAGCCGCCGGATCGACACTGAAGCTTTCTTT; CDR3 protein: CASSRRIDTEAFF; clone size: many; V gene: TRBV7-2; J gene: TRBJ1-1; D gene: .
CDR3 DNA: TGCAGTGCTCCAGGTGTAGCGAGTTCCTACAATGAGCAGTTCTTC; CDR3 protein: CSAPGVASSYNEQFF; clone size: many; V gene: TRBV20-1; J gene: TRBJ2-1; D gene: .
CDR3 DNA: TGTGCCAGCAGCTTATATAGGAGGGGGCGGAATGAGCAGTTCTTC; CDR3 protein: CASSLYRRGRNEQFF; clone size: few; V gene: TRBV7-2; J gene: TRBJ2-1; D gene: .
CDR3 DNA: TGTGCCAGCAAAAAAGGACTTCACGAAGCCACAGATACGCAGTATTTT; CDR3 protein: CASKKGLHEATDTQYF; clone size: .; V gene: TRBV6-1; J gene: TRBJ2-3; D gene: .
CDR3 DNA: TGTGCCAGCAGCTCAGGGGAGGAAGAGACCCAGTACTTC; CDR3 protein: CASSSGEEETQYF; clone size: .; V gene: TRBV7-9; J gene: TRBJ2-5; D gene: .
CDR3 DNA: TGCAGTGCCCCGTCACAGGCCCGACGGGCAGGAGGCTACACCTTC; CDR3 protein: CSAPSQARRAGGYTF; clone size: .; V gene: TRBV20-1; J gene: TRBJ1-2; D gene: .
CDR3 DNA: TGTGCCAGCAGCTTAGCGCTGAGGAACAGGGGGCGAACAAAGACCCAGTACTTC; CDR3 protein: CASSLALRNRGRTKTQYF; clone size: .; V gene: TRBV11-1; J gene: TRBJ2-5; D gene: TRBD1
CDR3 DNA: TGTGCCAGCTCACCAACGGGAGGGGGCCAAGAGACCCAGTACTTC; CDR3 protein: CASSPTGGGQETQYF; clone size: many; V gene: TRBV18; J gene: TRBJ2-5; D gene: TRBD2
CDR3 DNA: TGTGCCAGCAGCTTAAGAGGGGACAGCAATGAGCAGTTCTTC; CDR3 protein: CASSLRGDSNEQFF; clone size: many; V gene: TRBV7-9; J gene: TRBJ2-1; D gene: TRBD1
CDR3 DNA: TGTGCCAGCAGACCCGACAGGGAAGAGACCCAGTACTTC; CDR3 protein: CASRPDREETQYF; clone size: many; V gene: TRBV6-2/TRBV6-3; J gene: TRBJ2-5; D gene: TRBD1
CDR3 DNA: TGTGCCACCAGAAGTCTAGGTTACGAGACCCAGTACTTC; CDR3 protein: CATRSLGYETQYF; clone size: .; V gene: TRBV24-1; J gene: TRBJ2-5; D gene: .
CDR3 DNA: TGTGCCAGCAATGCACGCGGGGAGCAGTACTTC; CDR3 protein: CASNARGEQYF; clone size: .; V gene: TRBV2; J gene: TRBJ2-7; D gene: .
CDR3 DNA: TGCAGCGTTTATAGCAGGGACTCAAGCTCCTACAATGAGCAGTTCTTC; CDR3 protein: CSVYSRDSSSYNEQFF; clone size: few; V gene: TRBV29-1; J gene: TRBJ2-1; D gene: .
CDR3 DNA: TGTGCCAGCAGTGAGTTAGGCGGGGGCACAGATACGCAGTATTTT; CDR3 protein: CASSELGGGTDTQYF; clone size: few; V gene: TRBV6-1; J gene: TRBJ2-3; D gene: .
CDR3 DNA: TGTGCCAGCAGGGGACTAGCGGGCAATGAGCAGTTCTTC; CDR3 protein: CASRGLAGNEQFF; clone size: many; V gene: TRBV12-3/TRBV12-4; J gene: TRBJ2-1; D gene: TRBD2
CDR3 DNA: TGCAGTGCTGGGCGGAAGAGGCCCCTAGCCAAAAACATTCAGTACTTC; CDR3 protein: CSAGRKRPLAKNIQYF; clone size: few; V gene: TRBV20-1; J gene: TRBJ2-4; D gene: .
CDR3 DNA: TGCAGTGCCAAAGGACAGGGGGCGTTCTATGGCTACACCTTC; CDR3 protein: CSAKGQGAFYGYTF; clone size: few; V gene: TRBV20-1; J gene: TRBJ1-2; D gene: TRBD1
CDR3 DNA: TGTGCCAGCCACCGGGGGGGTCTGGCCTACGAGCAGTACTTC; CDR3 protein: CASHRGGLAYEQYF; clone size: .; V gene: TRBV6-1; J gene: TRBJ2-7; D gene: TRBD2
CDR3 DNA: TGTGCCAGCAGCTTAGATCTAGCGGGGGGTCGTGAGCAGTTCTTC; CDR3 protein: CASSLDLAGGREQFF; clone size: .; V gene: TRBV7-3; J gene: TRBJ2-1; D gene: TRBD2
CDR3 DNA: TGTGCCAGTAGTATAGCGGGAAGGGGGCAGTTCTTC; CDR3 protein: CASSIAGRGQFF; clone size: .; V gene: TRBV19; J gene: TRBJ2-1; D gene: .
CDR3 DNA: TGTGCCAGCACCTTAGACTGGAACACCGGGGAGCTGTTTTTT; CDR3 protein: CASTLDWNTGELFF; clone size: .; V gene: TRBV2; J gene: TRBJ2-2; D gene: .
CDR3 DNA: TGTGCCAGCCGAAGGGGGGGAAGCGGGTCCTACGAGCAGTACTTC; CDR3 protein: CASRRGGSGSYEQYF; clone size: few; V gene: TRBV21-1; J gene: TRBJ2-7; D gene: .
CDR3 DNA: TGCAGTGCTAGTGGGGGGGGGACTGAAGCTTTCTTT; CDR3 protein: CSASGGGTEAFF; clone size: .; V gene: TRBV20-1; J gene: TRBJ1-1; D gene: .
CDR3 DNA: TGTGCCAGCAGCTTAGGCGGCTCGCGTTACGAGCAGTACTTC; CDR3 protein: CASSLGGSRYEQYF; clone size: .; V gene: TRBV7-9; J gene: TRBJ2-7; D gene: .
CDR3 DNA: TGTGCCAGCGCTTTAGCGGGAGGGCTTGAGCAGTTCTTC; CDR3 protein: CASALAGGLEQFF; clone size: few; V gene: TRBV6-1; J gene: TRBJ2-1; D gene: TRBD2
CDR3 DNA: TGTGCCTGCTGCCAAGATTTTAGGGCAGGTGGGGCCAACGTCCTGACTTTC; CDR3 protein: CACCQDFRAGGANVLTF; clone size: .; V gene: TRBV3-1; J gene: TRBJ2-6; D gene: .
CDR3 DNA: TGTGCCACTGGAGGAGGGGGACCCAGCTCCTATAATTCACCCCTCCACTTT; CDR3 protein: CATGGGGPSSYNSPLHF; clone size: .; V gene: TRBV7-2; J gene: TRBJ1-6; D gene: .
CDR3 DNA: TGTGCCAGTGGCAGGGGGGCAAAACTGTTTTTT; CDR3 protein: CASGRGAKLFF; clone size: many; V gene: TRBV12-3/TRBV12-4; J gene: TRBJ1-4; D gene: TRBD1
CDR3 DNA: TGCGCCAGCAGCTTGGGATCGGGACTAGCGGGAAGTACAGATACGCAGTATTTT; CDR3 protein: CASSLGSGLAGSTDTQYF; clone size: .; V gene: TRBV5-1; J gene: TRBJ2-3; D gene: TRBD2
CDR3 DNA: TGTGCCAGCAGCTCTGGTGACAGGGGCCGCTTGAATCAGCCCCAGCATTTT; CDR3 protein: CASSSGDRGRLNQPQHF; clone size: many; V gene: TRBV7-8; J gene: TRBJ1-5; D gene: TRBD1
CDR3 DNA: TGTGCCAGCTCACAAACGCGGGACGTGGAGCAGTACTTC; CDR3 protein: CASSQTRDVEQYF; clone size: many; V gene: TRBV18; J gene: TRBJ2-7; D gene: .
CDR3 DNA: TGTGCCAGCAGCCCGCCTGGGACTAGAGGGTCCAATGAGCAGTTCTTC; CDR3 protein: CASSPPGTRGSNEQFF; clone size: many; V gene: TRBV7-2; J gene: TRBJ2-1; D gene: TRBD2
CDR3 DNA: TGTGCCAGCAGCTTGGGGGACAGACTCACCGGGGAGCTGTTTTTT; CDR3 protein: CASSLGDRLTGELFF; clone size: few; V gene: TRBV5-6; J gene: TRBJ2-2; D gene: TRBD1
CDR3 DNA: TGTGCCAGCAGCTCCCCAGGGACTAGCGGGCCCAACGGGGTCCAGTACTTC; CDR3 protein: CASSSPGTSGPNGVQYF; clone size: many; V gene: TRBV28; J gene: TRBJ2-5; D gene: TRBD2
CDR3 DNA: TGTGCCAGCAGCTCGGGGCCTAATGAAAAACTGTTTTTT; CDR3 protein: CASSSGPNEKLFF; clone size: few; V gene: TRBV11-2; J gene: TRBJ1-4; D gene: .
CDR3 DNA: TGTGCCAGCAGCTTAGCAGGGAGTCAGGCGGATACGCAGTATTTT; CDR3 protein: CASSLAGSQADTQYF; clone size: .; V gene: TRBV7-2; J gene: TRBJ2-3; D gene: .
CDR3 DNA: TGTGCCAGCAGTGAAGCGGGAGTAGGGGGGACTGAAGCTTTCTTT; CDR3 protein: CASSEAGVGGTEAFF; clone size: many; V gene: TRBV2; J gene: TRBJ1-1; D gene: .
CDR3 DNA: TGTGCCAGCAGTTTCGGGGCGAACAGGGGATCTAACTATGGCTACACCTTC; CDR3 protein: CASSFGANRGSNYGYTF; clone size: many; V gene: TRBV12-3/TRBV12-4; J gene: TRBJ1-2; D gene: TRBD1
CDR3 DNA: TGTGCCAGCAGTGAAGGGGCCACCGCCTACAATGAGCAGTTCTTC; CDR3 protein: CASSEGATAYNEQFF; clone size: .; V gene: TRBV2; J gene: TRBJ2-1; D gene: .
CDR3 DNA: TGCAGTGCTAGTTATGGCCAGGGATTTCACTACGAGCAGTACTTC; CDR3 protein: CSASYGQGFHYEQYF; clone size: .; V gene: TRBV20-1; J gene: TRBJ2-7; D gene: .
CDR3 DNA: TGCGCCAGCAACAAAGGATTCCAGGGATTGTCTGAAGCTTTCTTT; CDR3 protein: CASNKGFQGLSEAFF; clone size: .; V gene: TRBV10-2; J gene: TRBJ1-1; D gene: .
CDR3 DNA: TGCGCCAGCAGCTTGTCGGGTTTCTCCTACGAGCAGTACTTC; CDR3 protein: CASSLSGFSYEQYF; clone size: .; V gene: TRBV5-1; J gene: TRBJ2-7; D gene: .
CDR3 DNA: TGTGCCAGCGGGAGTCTGCCCCAGCATTTT; CDR3 protein: CASGSLPQHF; clone size: .; V gene: TRBV6-6; J gene: TRBJ1-5; D gene: .
CDR3 DNA: TGCAGTGCTAAGACTAGCGGGGCGAACACCGGGGAGCTGTTTTTT; CDR3 protein: CSAKTSGANTGELFF; clone size: .; V gene: TRBV20-1; J gene: TRBJ2-2; D gene: TRBD2
CDR3 DNA: TGTGCCAGCAGCCAGATTTTAGAGCAGCCCCAGCATTTT; CDR3 protein: CASSQILEQPQHF; clone size: .; V gene: TRBV3-1; J gene: TRBJ1-5; D gene: .
CDR3 DNA: TGCGCCAGCAGCTCCTCTGCCTACGAGCAGTACTTC; CDR3 protein: CASSSSAYEQYF; clone size: few; V gene: TRBV5-1; J gene: TRBJ2-7; D gene: .
CDR3 DNA: TGTGCCAGCAGCTTAGCGTCTAGCGGGAGGGGGACCGAGACCCAGTACTTC; CDR3 protein: CASSLASSGRGTETQYF; clone size: .; V gene: TRBV7-9; J gene: TRBJ2-5; D gene: TRBD2
CDR3 DNA: TGCGCCAGCAGCTCGACTAGCGGGGGACACAATGAGCAGTTCTTC; CDR3 protein: CASSSTSGGHNEQFF; clone size: .; V gene: TRBV5-1; J gene: TRBJ2-1; D gene: TRBD2